This TCR beta chain was retrieved from a study of T cells in tumors after PD-1 blockade (dated by TCRdb to the late 2010s). Study-level background: Exclusion criteria were prior checkpoint blockade, use of systemic immunosuppressants, or recent radiotherapy or other anti-cancer therapy within 4 weeks. Patients were treated with either pembrolizumab 200 mg every 3 weeks or cemiplimab 350 mg every 2 weeks. While on anti-PD-1 treatment, some of the patients also continued taking daily vismodegib 150 mg. On average, tumor samples had about 27,000 TCR templates (range about 554-99,264) and around 6,400 unique clonotypes, 15 to 20-fold deeper than single-cell TCR sequencing. Using site-matched tumors from BCC or SCC patients sampled before and after anti-PD-1 therapy, the study carried out paired single-cell RNA and TCR sequencing. RECIST version 1.1 was used to evaluate clinical response. Broader findings and caveats from the paper: Most exhausted CD8+ clones that expanded after therapy were novel clonotypes not detected before treatment, suggesting clonal replacement instead of reinvigoration of pre-existing clones. Clonal replacement was observed only between pre- and post-treatment samples and not between two pre-treatment samples, a pattern that was regarded as arguing against biopsy timing or location artifacts. The source of novel T cell clones was not identified and could include lymphoid organs or rare unexpanded clones within the tumor or its periphery. Around 43% of tumor TCR clonotypes were found in blood, and some novel exhausted tumor clones appeared in pre-treatment blood, suggesting peripheral recruitment.

To note about this clone: The specificity of this receptor is unknown. No clone much larger than this one lies a single base away; base qualities are absent.

Deep TCRbeta sequencing was performed with the immunoSEQ platform. The original methods were these. For further analysis, only productive rearrangements were exported out of the immunoSEQ Analyzer. A two-sided binomial test at Bonferroni-corrected P below 0.01 was used to call clones with significant expansion or contraction between timepoints. Bulk TCRbeta clonotypes were assigned T cell phenotypes by matching to single-cell RNA+TCR-seq clones sharing the same TCRbeta sequence. Tumor enrichment of a clone was calculated by dividing the clone's tumor frequency by the clone's PBMC frequency, both taken from bulk TCR sequencing. TCRs were grouped by GLIPH into specificity groups, defined as clusters of distinct TCRs likely recognizing common antigens via shared CDR3 motifs. The table comes from immuneACCESS by way of TCRdb, which keeps in-frame sequences with V and J called. Part of the clones is missing from these tables; in studies checked, under half for an unresolved V gene and the rest for unknown reasons. V and J calls and clone size come straight from that table; D and trimming were deduced from the DNA. Recorded for this sample are 7,500 to 8,500 clones; roughly 62% of them occurred a single time. Around 13% of the sample lies in the top ten.

The CDR3, cysteine through phenylalanine, is 14 amino acids long. Of the read, only the CDR3 DNA is kept; its 42 bases are in frame from base 1. V is pared back by 0 bases and J by 2 bases, with 7 bases lying between the germline termini. Via the germline V gene, CDR1 is SGHRS and CDR2 YFSETQ. The time point label of this sample denotes: second of two post-therapy site-matched biopsies about two months apart. Tumor biopsies were site-matched, taken from the same primary tumor before and after PD-1 blockade. Genomic DNA extracted from tumor biopsies or peripheral blood was used for bulk TCRbeta sequencing, with input ranging from about 616 ng to 6,500 ng. Leftover biopsy material went through bulk TCRbeta sequencing, with the goal of boosting sensitivity for rare clonotypes relative to single-cell TCR sequencing. Every patient was a poor candidate for surgical resection and had histologically proven advanced or metastatic basal or squamous cell carcinoma. The basal cell carcinoma cohort was made up of roughly eleven patients, and bulk tumor TCR sequencing was performed for 7 to 9 of these patients. Fresh biopsies came from the site of the primary tumor, and part of the tissue was kept in RNAlater for exome and bulk TCR sequencing.

This clonotype was obtained from a human donor with basal cell carcinoma. The chain links TRBV5-1 with TRBJ2-3, and the D gene may be TRBD1, 5 bases matching. The material was tumor tissue, obtained after anti-PD-1 treatment. The encoded CDR3 is CASSLDRPTDTQYF. The bases read TGCGCCAGCAGCTTGGACAGGCCCACAGATACGCAGTATTTT.